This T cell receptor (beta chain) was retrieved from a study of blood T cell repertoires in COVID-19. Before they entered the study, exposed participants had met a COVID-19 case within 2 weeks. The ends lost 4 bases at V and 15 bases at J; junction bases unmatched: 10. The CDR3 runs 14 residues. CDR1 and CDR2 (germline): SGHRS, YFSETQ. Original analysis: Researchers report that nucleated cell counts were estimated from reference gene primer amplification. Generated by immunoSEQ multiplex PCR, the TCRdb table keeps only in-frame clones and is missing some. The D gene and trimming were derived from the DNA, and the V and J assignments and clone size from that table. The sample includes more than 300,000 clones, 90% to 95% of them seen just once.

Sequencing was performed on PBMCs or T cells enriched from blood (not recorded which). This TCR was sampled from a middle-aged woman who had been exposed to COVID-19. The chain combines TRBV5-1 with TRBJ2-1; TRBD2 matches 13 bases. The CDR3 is CASSVGLAGTSLFF. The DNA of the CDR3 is TGCGCCAGCAGCGTGGGACTAGCGGGGACATCCTTGTTCTTC.